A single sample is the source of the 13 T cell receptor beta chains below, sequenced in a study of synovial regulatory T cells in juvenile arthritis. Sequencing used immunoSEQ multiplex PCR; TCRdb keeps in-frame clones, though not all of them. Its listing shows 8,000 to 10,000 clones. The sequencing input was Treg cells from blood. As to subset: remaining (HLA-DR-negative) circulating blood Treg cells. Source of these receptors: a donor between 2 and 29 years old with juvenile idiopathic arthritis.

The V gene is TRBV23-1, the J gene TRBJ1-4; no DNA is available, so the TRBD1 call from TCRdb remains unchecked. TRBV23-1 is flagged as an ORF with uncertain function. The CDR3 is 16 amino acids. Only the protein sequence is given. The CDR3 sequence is CASRGRDIATNEKLFF.

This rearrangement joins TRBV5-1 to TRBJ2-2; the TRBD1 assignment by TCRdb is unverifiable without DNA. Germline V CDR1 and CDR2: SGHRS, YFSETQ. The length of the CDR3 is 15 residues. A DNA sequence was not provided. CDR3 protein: CASSLEAGGTGELFF.

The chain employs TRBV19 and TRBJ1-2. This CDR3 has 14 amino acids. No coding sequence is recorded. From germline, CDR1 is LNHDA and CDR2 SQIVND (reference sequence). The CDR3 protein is CASTDGGAGYGYTF.

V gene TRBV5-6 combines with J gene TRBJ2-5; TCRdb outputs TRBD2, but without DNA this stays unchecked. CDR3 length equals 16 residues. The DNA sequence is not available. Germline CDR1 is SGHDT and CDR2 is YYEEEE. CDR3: CASSGGGLAVIETQYF.

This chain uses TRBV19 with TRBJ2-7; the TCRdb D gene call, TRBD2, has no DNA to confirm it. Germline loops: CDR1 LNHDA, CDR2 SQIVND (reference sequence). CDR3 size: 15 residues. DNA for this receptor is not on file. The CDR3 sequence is CASSGAGSDLYEQYF.

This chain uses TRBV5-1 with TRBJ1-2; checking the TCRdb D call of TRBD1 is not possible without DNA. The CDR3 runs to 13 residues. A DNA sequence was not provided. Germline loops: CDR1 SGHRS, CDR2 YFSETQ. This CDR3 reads CASSEDRVDGYTF.

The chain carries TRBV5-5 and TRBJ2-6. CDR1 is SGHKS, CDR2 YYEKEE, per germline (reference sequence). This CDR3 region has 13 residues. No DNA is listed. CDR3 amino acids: CASTLGGANVLTF.

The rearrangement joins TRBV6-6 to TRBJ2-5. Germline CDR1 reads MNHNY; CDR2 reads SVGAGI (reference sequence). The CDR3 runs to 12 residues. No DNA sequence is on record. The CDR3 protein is CASSYSTETQYF.

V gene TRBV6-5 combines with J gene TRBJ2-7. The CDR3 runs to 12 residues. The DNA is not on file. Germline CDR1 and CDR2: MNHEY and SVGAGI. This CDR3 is CASRFQGGRQYF.

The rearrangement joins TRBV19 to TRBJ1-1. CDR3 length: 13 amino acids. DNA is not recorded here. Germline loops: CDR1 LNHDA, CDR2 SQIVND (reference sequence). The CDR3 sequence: CASSIFGETEAFF.

This chain's CDR3 is CASSLVRASGEQYF. The chain uses TRBV7-6 and TRBJ2-7; the D call from TCRdb, TRBD2, cannot be confirmed without DNA. The CDR3 contains 14 residues. DNA for this receptor is not on file. Per the germline V gene, CDR1 is SGHVS and CDR2 is FNYEAQ. The full variable domain, rest sourced from reference TRBV7-6 and TRBJ2-7, is GAGVSQSPRYKVTKRGQDVALRCDPISGHVSLYWYRQALGQGPEFLTYFNYEAQQDKSGLPNDRFSAERPEGSISTLTIQRTEQRDSAMYRCASSLVRASGEQYFGPGTRLTVT.

CDR3 sequence: CASSPRVGQPQHF. The rearrangement uses TRBV18 and TRBJ1-5; lacking DNA, the TRBD1 call made by TCRdb goes unchecked. The V gene's germline CDR1 is KGHSH and CDR2 LQKENI. This CDR3 is built from 13 residues. No DNA was logged.

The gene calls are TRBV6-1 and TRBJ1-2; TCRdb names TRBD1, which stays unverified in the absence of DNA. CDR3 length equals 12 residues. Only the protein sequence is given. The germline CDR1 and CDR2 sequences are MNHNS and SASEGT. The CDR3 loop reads CASSKDIQGYTF.